This T cell receptor (beta chain) is drawn from a study of Ad26.COV2.S vaccination and SARS-CoV-2 variants. Study findings and constraints: Assessments of TCR breadth and depth may have underestimated the total T cell responses.

As for this clone: The antigen is not known.

The treatment: approximately 18 received Ad26.COV2.S at low or high dose, single or two shots; 5 received placebo; per-sample allocation not given. At day 63 after the first vaccine or placebo injection, samples were drawn. Method: immunoSEQ multiplex PCR; TCRdb's copy keeps in-frame clones and lacks some. The sample consists of about 350,000 clones, about 85% of them appearing once. Germline V lookup: CDR1 MNHEY, CDR2 SVGAGI. There are 13 residues in the CDR3. V was trimmed by 7 bases and J by 5 bases, leaving 14 bases between them. This clonotype originated in a person aged 18-65 years who received the Ad26.COV2.S COVID-19 vaccine or a placebo. The genes are TRBV6-5 and TRBJ1-2; D might be TRBD1 (5 bases). The specimen was peripheral blood, collected in a trial of Ad26.COV2.S vaccine versus placebo. The CDR3 sequence is CASTRGGGYGYTF. As DNA, the CDR3 is TGTGCCAGCACCCGGGGCGGTGGGTATGGCTACACCTTC.